The clone carrying this T cell receptor beta chain was found a few times. This record comes from a study of T cell changes during pregnancy in multiple sclerosis. Assay: immunoSEQ multiplex PCR; the TCRdb copy retains only in-frame clones and omits some. The sample comprises tens of thousands of clones, 85% to 95% of which are singletons, and 2% to 2.5% rests with the top ten. CDR1 and CDR2 from the germline V gene are SNHLY and FYNNEI. Unmatched junction bases numbered 7, after V lost 4 bases and J lost 7 bases. This CDR3 spans 15 amino acids. Material: peripheral blood, obtained after pregnancy. This receptor was identified in a female donor with multiple sclerosis, enrolled in a pregnancy study. This rearrangement joins TRBV2 to TRBJ1-6; 7 bases are a match to TRBD1. The CDR3 region is CASSGLSTGNSPLHF. The CDR3 DNA follows: TGTGCCAGCAGTGGCCTATCGACAGGGAATTCACCCCTCCACTTT.